This T cell receptor beta chain was observed in a study of blood T cell repertoires in COVID-19. Study summary: Sources were T cells, B-cell-depleted T cells, or PBMCs; the material itself was cDNA or gDNA.

The method was immunoSEQ multiplex PCR; TCRdb's version includes in-frame clones alone and lacks a portion of them. The sample has tens of thousands of clones; 80% to 90% are singletons. Trimming took off 3 bases at V and 7 bases at J, with 12 bases between the two ends. The CDR3 is made up of 14 amino acids. Germline CDR1 is ENHRY and CDR2 is SYGVKD. This TCR was sampled from a woman aged 80 or over with active or convalescent COVID-19. Sequenced material: peripheral blood. The chain combines TRBV10-3 with TRBJ2-2, with TRBD2 as a possible D gene (6 bases). The CDR3 protein is CAISDASGGGELFF. DNA for the CDR3: TGTGCCATCAGTGACGCCTCCGGGGGCGGGGAGCTGTTTTTT.